This section outlines one T cell receptor (beta chain) sequence together with its context. Its target is unknown. The source of the sample is a study of cytomegalovirus exposure and HLA in healthy donors. Whole-study context: Earlier findings included nearly 120 million unique TCR beta sequences obtained from 170 million or so T cells. Overall study findings and caveats: TCR beta sequences reportedly predicted most subjects' HLA-A and HLA-B alleles accurately.

The CDR3 length is 15 residues. Per germline, CDR1 SGHTA and CDR2 FQGNSA. With V trimmed by 2 bases and J by 4 bases, 6 bases remained unmatched. The PCR was carried out with 60 Vbeta primers and 13 Jbeta primers. Measured with immunoSEQ multiplex PCR; TCRdb has only the in-frame clones, and not every one. The data show roughly 200,000 clones, and the top ten clones hold around 1.1%. The rearrangement uses TRBV7-2 and TRBJ2-3; 7 bases align to TRBD2. The origin of this receptor is a girl aged 2-9 years in good health and CMV-seropositive. Sequencing input: PBMCs. The CDR3 nucleotides read TGTGCCAGCAGCTTATATGGCGGGAGCGCAGATACGCAGTATTTT. Amino acids: CASSLYGGSADTQYF.